The 10 T cell receptor beta chains listed next were all sequenced from one sample in a study of cytomegalovirus exposure and HLA in healthy donors (dated by TCRdb to 2015 to 2018). Library method: the immunoSEQ multiplex PCR assay. What TCRdb holds here is the immuneACCESS table cut down to in-frame rearrangements. Part of the clones is not present; checked against another copy, under half of the missing clones reflect an unresolved V gene, and the others are unexplained. The table for this sample lists fewer than 250,000 clones; roughly 84% of them were counted only once. 2% to 2.5% of the sample lies in the top ten. Sequencing was done on a sample of PBMCs. These receptor sequences come from a woman younger than 35 in good health and CMV-seropositive.

The chain uses TRBV19 and TRBJ2-1; 10 bases line up with TRBD2. Trimming at V came to 7 bases and at J to 2 bases, leaving 11 bases not matched to a gene. The CDR3 length is 17 residues. Germline CDR1 and CDR2: LNHDA and SQIVND (reference sequence). The CDR3 DNA sequence: TGTGCCAGTAAACGAATAGCGGGAGGAACCACCTACAATGAGCAGTTCTTC. Its translation is CASKRIAGGTTYNEQFF. Variable domain in full (rest from reference TRBV19 and TRBJ2-1): DGGITQSPKYLFRKEGQNVTLSCEQNLNHDAMYWYRQDPGQGLRLIYYSQIVNDFQKGDIAEGYSVSREKKESFPLTVTSAQKNPTAFYLCASKRIAGGTTYNEQFFGPGTRLTVL.

This chain links TRBV6-5 with TRBJ1-2; possibly TRBD1 for D (6 bases). The CDR3 consists of 14 residues. V was cut by 6 bases and J by 7 bases, with 18 bases left in between. Germline values: CDR1 MNHEY, CDR2 SVGAGI. CDR3 region: CASSPGVPSGGYTF. CDR3 nucleotides: TGTGCCAGCAGCCCAGGGGTGCCGAGTGGTGGCTACACCTTC.

The rearrangement links TRBV4-1 to TRBJ1-2, with 9 nucleotides matching TRBD1. V lost 5 bases to trimming and J lost 4 bases; unmatched junction nucleotides: 14. The CDR3 runs to 17 residues. Germline V gives CDR1 MGHRA, CDR2 YSYEKL. CDR3 sequence: CASSFGQGPGFGYGYTF. CDR3 bases: TGCGCCAGCAGCTTCGGACAGGGGCCGGGATTTGGCTATGGCTACACCTTC.

A single count supports this clone. This rearrangement joins TRBV19 to TRBJ2-2; 10 nucleotides line up with TRBD1. V lost 5 bases and J lost 6; bases outside the gene matches: 12. This CDR3 spans 17 amino acids. The germline CDR1 and CDR2 sequences are LNHDA and SQIVND (reference sequence). The CDR3 region is CASSRKRQGAGAGELFF. CDR3 coding DNA: TGTGCCAGTAGTCGAAAGAGACAGGGGGCGGGGGCCGGGGAGCTGTTTTTT.

The gene calls are TRBV5-1 and TRBJ2-5; D perhaps matches TRBD2 (6 bases). The germline V and J ends were trimmed by 0 bases and 1 base, with 13 bases remaining between them. The V gene's germline CDR1 is SGHRS and CDR2 YFSETQ. The CDR3 length is 16 residues. The CDR3 sequence is CASSLGSAGGQETQYF. In nucleotides, the CDR3 is TGCGCCAGCAGCTTGGGTTCTGCCGGGGGCCAAGAGACCCAGTACTTC.

V and J are TRBV5-6 and TRBJ1-1; no clear D gene. This CDR3 region has 12 residues. Looked up from germline, CDR1 is SGHDT and CDR2 is YYEEEE. The ends were cut back, 6 bases at V and 0 bases at J, with 6 bases in the middle. CDR3 loop: CASIQLNTEAFF. The DNA of the CDR3 is TGTGCCAGCATACAGCTGAACACTGAAGCTTTCTTT.

This clone has just a few counts. Other nucleotide sequences from this sample produce the same CDR3. The CDR3 is CASSVGGRTEAFF. The CDR3 region has the DNA TGTGCCAGCAGCGTAGGAGGGCGCACTGAAGCTTTCTTT. J is TRBJ1-1 and V is TRBV9; D unresolved. The V end was cut by 0 bases, the J end by 4 bases, with 7 bases between. The CDR3 spans 13 residues. The V gene's germline CDR1 is SGDLS and CDR2 YYNGEE.

This chain joins TRBV28 and TRBJ1-1, with 7 bases fitting TRBD1. CDR3 length equals 17 residues. The germline gives CDR1 MDHEN, CDR2 SYDVKM. The V gene end was trimmed by 1 base and the J gene end by 5 bases; junction bases not matched to a gene: 13. This chain's CDR3 is CASSLFRQTGMGTEAFF. The DNA of the CDR3 is TGTGCCAGCAGTTTATTTAGACAGACAGGGATGGGAACTGAAGCTTTCTTT.

This chain uses TRBV29-1 with TRBJ2-3; 8 bases align to TRBD2. Germline CDR1 reads SQVTM; CDR2 reads ANQGSEA. This CDR3 is 14 amino acids long. V lost 7 bases, J lost 4 bases, and 10 bases stayed unmatched. The CDR3 DNA follows: TGCAGCGGCGGACTAGCTGAGGATCCAGATACGCAGTATTTT. Amino acids: CSGGLAEDPDTQYF.

The rearrangement uses TRBV5-6 and TRBJ2-5; 8 bases are shared with TRBD2. The V segment lost 3 bases and the J segment 5 bases; nucleotides outside the gene matches: 12. The germline V gene encodes CDR1 SGHDT and CDR2 YYEEEE. The CDR3 loop spans 16 amino acids. DNA of the CDR3: TGTGCCAGCAGCTCGCTCCGGGGGGGAATGAGGGAGACCCAGTACTTC. Protein product: CASSSLRGGMRETQYF. Variable domain in full (rest from reference TRBV5-6 and TRBJ2-5): DAGVTQSPTHLIKTRGQQVTLRCSPKSGHDTVSWYQQALGQGPQFIFQYYEEEERQRGNFPDRFSGHQFPNYSSELNVNALLLGDSALYLCASSSLRGGMRETQYFGPGTRLLVL.